The 12 T cell receptor beta chains below were found in one sample sequenced in a study of OX40 agonist ivuxolimab in advanced cancers. Profiled with immunoSEQ multiplex PCR; TCRdb holds only in-frame clones, not every one. The sample shows about 67,000 clones, 84% of them seen only once. Source: CD4+ or CD8+ T cells sorted from blood, taken in a trial of the OX40 agonist ivuxolimab. Source of these receptors: an adult with an advanced solid tumor such as melanoma, head and neck, liver or kidney cancer.

The chain is built from TRBV9 and TRBJ2-7, with 7 nucleotides matching TRBD1. The CDR3 spans 14 residues. Trimming took 0 bases from V and 3 from J; bases not matched to a gene: 3. Germline V gene data show CDR1 as SGDLS and CDR2 as YYNGEE. DNA of the CDR3: TGTGCCAGCAGCGTAGCGGCAGGGGGCTACGAGCAGTACTTC. Its protein product is CASSVAAGGYEQYF.

The rearrangement links TRBV19 to TRBJ1-2, with D maybe TRBD1 (5 bases). Trimming removed 2 bases from V and 2 bases from J, with 9 bases in between. This CDR3 region has 14 residues. From germline, CDR1 is LNHDA and CDR2 SQIVND (reference sequence). CDR3 region: CASSINRDNYGYTF. As DNA, the CDR3 is TGTGCCAGTAGTATAAACCGGGACAACTATGGCTACACCTTC.

V and J are TRBV7-8 and TRBJ2-3, with 10 bases that match TRBD2. CDR1 and CDR2 from the germline V gene are SGHVS and FQNEAQ. The junction had 1 base not matched to a gene; V was cut back by 4 bases and J by 3 bases. The CDR3 runs to 14 residues. The CDR3: CASSSSGGTDTQYF. The CDR3 region has the DNA TGTGCCAGCAGCTCTAGCGGGGGAACAGATACGCAGTATTTT. The full variable domain, rest sourced from reference TRBV7-8 and TRBJ2-3, is GAGVSQSPRYKVAKRGQDVALRCDPISGHVSLFWYQQALGQGPEFLTYFQNEAQLDKSGLPSDRFFAERPEGSVSTLKIQRTQQEDSAVYLCASSSSGGTDTQYFGPGTRLTVL.

The chain uses TRBV7-2 and TRBJ1-4; 10 positions agree with TRBD1. J lost 8 bases, V lost 2 bases, and 5 bases had no gene match. The CDR3 loop spans 15 amino acids. CDR1 is SGHTA and CDR2 is FQGNSA in the germline V gene. The CDR3 protein is CASSLTGTGEEKLFF. For the CDR3, the DNA is TGTGCCAGCAGCTTAACGGGGACAGGGGAGGAAAAACTGTTTTTT.

By sample fraction, this clone is medium-sized (0.01 to 0.1%). The CDR3 sequence: CASSFGSGNTIYF. DNA of the CDR3: TGTGCCAGCAGTTTCGGATCTGGAAACACCATATATTTT. The chain couples TRBV2 to TRBJ1-3; no reliable D call. Trimming cost V 5 bases and J 1 base, with 6 bases left between them. The V gene's germline CDR1 is SNHLY and CDR2 FYNNEI. The CDR3 loop spans 13 amino acids.

This clone appeared a few times. This chain links TRBV5-4 with TRBJ1-6; perhaps TRBD1 as D (5 bases). The V and J ends lost 2 bases and 9 bases respectively, with 6 bases between them. CDR1 and CDR2 from the germline V gene are SGHNT and YYREEE (reference sequence). The CDR3 has 12 amino acids. CDR3 DNA: TGTGCCAGCAGCTTCGGGGGTTCACCCCTCCACTTT. This sequence encodes CASSFGGSPLHF.

V is TRBV7-8 and J is TRBJ2-7; the D gene is possibly TRBD2 (6 bases). Germline V gene sequence: CDR1 SGHVS, CDR2 FQNEAQ. Trimming removed 1 base at V and 2 bases at J, with 15 bases between. The CDR3 sequence is 16 residues long. In nucleotides, the CDR3 is TGTGCCAGCAGCTTAGTAGGAGGGAGCCGGACCTACGAGCAGTACTTC. Its translation: CASSLVGGSRTYEQYF.

The J gene is TRBJ2-5, the V gene TRBV7-8, with no clear D. Germline V gene sequence: CDR1 SGHVS, CDR2 FQNEAQ. With 3 bases removed from V and 5 bases from J, the gap between germline ends came to 10 bases. The CDR3 is 13 residues long. CDR3 in amino acids: CASSLGMGETQYF. In DNA form, the CDR3 reads TGTGCCAGCAGCTTGGGAATGGGGGAGACCCAGTACTTC.

This clone came up once. The CDR3 loop is CASSVGGRGSTEAFF. DNA of the CDR3: TGTGCCAGCAGCGTAGGGGGCAGGGGGAGTACTGAAGCTTTCTTT. The chain couples TRBV9 to TRBJ1-1, with TRBD1 matching over 7 bases. This CDR3 is built from 15 residues. Trimming at V came to 0 bases and at J to 5 bases, leaving 7 bases not matched to a gene. CDR1 SGDLS and CDR2 YYNGEE come from the germline V gene.

The V gene is TRBV19, the J gene TRBJ2-7, with a weak D call TRBD1 (6 bases). Trimming removed 3 bases at V and 2 bases at J, with 14 bases between. Germline CDR1 reads LNHDA; CDR2 reads SQIVND (reference sequence). The length of the CDR3 is 15 residues. CDR3 residues: CASSILGTPAYEQYF. The DNA for the CDR3 is TGTGCCAGTAGTATCTTGGGGACACCCGCCTACGAGCAGTACTTC.

As DNA, the CDR3 is TGTGCCAGCAGTTATGCACAGGCCCGATTACCCGAGCAGTACTTC. Amino acid sequence: CASSYAQARLPEQYF. V and J are TRBV28 and TRBJ2-7, with TRBD1 as a possible D gene (5 bases). The CDR3 is 15 residues long. V was pared by 4 bases and J by 6 bases, with 19 bases between. The germline CDR1 and CDR2 sequences are MDHEN and SYDVKM.

This clone is a singleton in its sample. This rearrangement joins TRBV7-8 to TRBJ2-6, with a possible D match to TRBD2 (5 bases). V lost 1 base to trimming and J lost 4 bases, with 8 bases between them. Germline CDR1 SGHVS, CDR2 FQNEAQ. CDR3 length equals 15 residues. The CDR3 here is CASSLGRRGANVLTF. CDR3 nucleotides: TGTGCCAGCAGCTTAGGGAGGCGCGGGGCCAACGTCCTGACTTTC.